This record concerns one T cell receptor (beta chain) sequence. Libraries were prepared by immunoSEQ multiplex PCR; TCRdb keeps only in-frame clonotypes and omits some of them. The repertoire holds tens of thousands of clones, with 98% as singletons. The sample belongs to a study of technical replicates of blood from several donors. This CDR3 is 13 amino acids long. V shed 5 bases and J shed 3 bases, with 12 bases lying between them. CDR1 and CDR2 (germline): SGHNT, YYREEE (reference sequence). Material for sequencing was T cells isolated from PBMCs. The chain couples TRBV5-4 to TRBJ2-7; a weak D match, TRBD1 (6 bases). The TCR comes from a human donor in good health. The CDR3 region has the DNA TGTGCCAGCAGTTCCGACAGGATCTACGAGCAGTACTTC. Residues: CASSSDRIYEQYF.